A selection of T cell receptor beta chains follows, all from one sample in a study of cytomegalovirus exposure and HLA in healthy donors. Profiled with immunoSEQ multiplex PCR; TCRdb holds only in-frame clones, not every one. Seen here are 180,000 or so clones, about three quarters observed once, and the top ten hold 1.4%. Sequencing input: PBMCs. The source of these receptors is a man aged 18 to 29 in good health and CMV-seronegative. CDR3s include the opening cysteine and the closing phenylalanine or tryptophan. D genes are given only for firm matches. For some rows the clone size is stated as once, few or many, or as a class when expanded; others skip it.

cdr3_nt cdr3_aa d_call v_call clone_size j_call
TGTGCCAGCAGCGCCCGGGGAGGAAACACCATATATTTT CASSARGGNTIYF NA TRBV7-8 NA TRBJ1-3
TGTGCCAGTAGGGACCGGACAGGGGGCACTGAAGCTTTCTTT CASRDRTGGTEAFF TRBD1 TRBV19 NA TRBJ1-1
TGTGCCAGCTCACCAACTGGGACATCTCCTGGGGCCAACGTCCTGACTTTC CASSPTGTSPGANVLTF NA TRBV18 NA TRBJ2-6
TGTGCCAGCAGTCGCGGGGGCGATTATAACTATGGCTACACCTTC CASSRGGDYNYGYTF NA TRBV6-5 NA TRBJ1-2
TGTGCCAGCAGCTTGGAAGCGGGGGGGGCTTGGGGGCAGTATTTT CASSLEAGGAWGQYF TRBD2 TRBV5-8 NA TRBJ2-3
TGTGCCAGTAGCCGTATAATGAACACTGAAGCTTTCTTT CASSRIMNTEAFF NA TRBV19 NA TRBJ1-1
TGCGCCAGCAGCTCCGGGACACCGTTAGAAGCTTTCTTT CASSSGTPLEAFF NA TRBV5-1 NA TRBJ1-1
TGCGCCAGCAGCTTCTCTAGCGGGAGCGGTCGGGAGCAGTACTTC CASSFSSGSGREQYF TRBD2 TRBV5-1 once TRBJ2-7
TGTGCCAGCAGTTTATACCTAGCGGAGACGCCTTACAATGAGCAGTTCTTC CASSLYLAETPYNEQFF TRBD2 TRBV27 few TRBJ2-1
TGTGCCAGCAGCCGTGGACTAGCGGGGGGGATCTACGAGCAGTACTTC CASSRGLAGGIYEQYF TRBD2 TRBV6-6 NA TRBJ2-7
TGCAGCGTTGGCACAGGACCAGAGCAGTACTTC CSVGTGPEQYF NA TRBV29-1 NA TRBJ2-7
TGTGCCAGCAGCGCAACGACTAGCGAGACCCAGTACTTC CASSATTSETQYF TRBD2 TRBV9 few TRBJ2-5
TGTGCCAGTAGTGCCTGGTACTCGGGACAGGGAGGTTCCGGGGAGCTGTTTTTT CASSAWYSGQGGSGELFF TRBD1 TRBV19 once TRBJ2-2
TGTGCCAGCAGCCAAGAATGGAGCGGGGGGTACACAGATACGCAGTATTTT CASSQEWSGGYTDTQYF TRBD2 TRBV4-2 NA TRBJ2-3
TGTGCCTCACCGATAAGCTGGAGCACCGGGGAGCTGTTTTTT CASPISWSTGELFF NA TRBV30 NA TRBJ2-2
TGTGCCAGCAGCTTAAGGGGGCATGATGGCTACACCTTC CASSLRGHDGYTF TRBD1 TRBV7-9 NA TRBJ1-2
TGTGCCAGCTCAGGGGACCATAGCAATCAGCCCCAGCATTTT CASSGDHSNQPQHF NA TRBV2 NA TRBJ1-5